This passage covers 27 T cell receptor beta chains from one sample sequenced in a study of blood T cell repertoires in COVID-19. Generated by immunoSEQ multiplex PCR, the TCRdb table keeps only in-frame clones and is missing some. The repertoire holds tens of thousands of clones, roughly nine tenths seen once, with more than 15% in the top ten. Sequenced sample: peripheral blood. The source is a man at least 80 years old in a cohort sampled during active COVID-19.

The sample holds many counts of this clone. The chain links TRBV6-2 or TRBV6-3 to TRBJ2-7, with D possibly matching TRBD2 (5 bases). Trimming cost V 6 bases and J 2 bases, with 20 bases left between them. Germline V gene data show CDR1 as MNHEY and CDR2 as SVGEGT. This CDR3 spans 16 amino acids. CDR3 sequence reads: CASSPGWTGSTYEQYF. The DNA of the CDR3 is TGTGCCAGCAGCCCCGGATGGACGGGATCTACCTACGAGCAGTACTTC.

Only a few counts were recorded for this clone. This chain joins TRBV4-3 and TRBJ1-5; D possibly corresponds to TRBD1 (5 bases). The CDR3 covers 15 residues. Germline-derived CDR1 and CDR2 are LGHNA and YSLEER. The V and J ends lost 4 bases and 2 bases respectively, with 12 bases between them. In DNA form, the CDR3 reads TGCGCCAGCAGCCTTAATACGGGGGGCAATCAGCCCCAGCATTTT. It encodes CASSLNTGGNQPQHF.

The chain has TRBV5-6 and TRBJ1-4, with D perhaps matching TRBD1 (6 bases). Trimming pared 5 bases from V and 8 bases from J, leaving 16 bases between. The CDR3 length is 14 residues. Per germline, CDR1 SGHDT and CDR2 YYEEEE. CDR3 nucleotides: TGTGCCAGCAGTCCGACAGGATTAGGCGAAAAACTGTTTTTT. This gives the protein CASSPTGLGEKLFF.

This clone was seen just once. The gene calls are TRBV5-4 and TRBJ2-1, with D maybe TRBD2 (5 bases). The germline V and J ends were trimmed by 0 bases and 8 bases, with 9 bases remaining between them. The CDR3 consists of 13 residues. Germline CDR1 SGHNT, CDR2 YYREEE (reference sequence). In nucleotides, the CDR3 is TGTGCCAGCAGCTTGGTTCCGGAGGATGAGCAGTTCTTC. Its translation is CASSLVPEDEQFF.

The V gene is TRBV12-5, the J gene TRBJ2-1; D might be TRBD2 (5 bases). Deletions cut 1 base from V and 7 bases from J, with 14 bases between. The CDR3 runs 15 residues. Germline CDR1 is LGHNT and CDR2 is FRNRAP. The CDR3 here is CASGLDSAFLNEQFF. The CDR3 bases are TGTGCTAGTGGTTTGGATAGCGCGTTCCTAAATGAGCAGTTCTTC.

This rearrangement joins TRBV29-1 to TRBJ2-5, with D possibly matching TRBD1 (5 bases). This CDR3 has 15 amino acids. V was clipped by 1 base and J by 3 bases, with 15 bases between them. Germline V gene lookup returns CDR1 SQVTM and CDR2 ANQGSEA. CDR3 sequence reads: CSVEGNPDTEETQYF. In nucleotides, the CDR3 is TGCAGCGTTGAAGGCAACCCGGACACCGAAGAGACCCAGTACTTC.

This clone has only one observation. This sequence joins TRBV7-2 and TRBJ2-1, with 9 bases aligning to TRBD2. J gave up 9 bases and V 4 bases, and 10 bases lay outside the gene matches. The CDR3 contains 15 residues. Germline V gives CDR1 SGHTA, CDR2 FQGNSA. This CDR3 is CASSSSAGGFGEQFF. The CDR3 DNA reads as TGTGCCAGCAGCTCCTCGGCGGGGGGGTTCGGTGAGCAGTTCTTC.

The chain couples TRBV6-1 to TRBJ2-5; D perhaps matches TRBD2 (5 bases). The CDR3 covers 12 residues. The V and J ends lost 1 base and 10 bases respectively, with 10 bases between them. Germline V gene sequence: CDR1 MNHNS, CDR2 SASEGT. CDR3 region: CASSEDTSDQYF. CDR3 in DNA: TGTGCCAGCAGTGAAGATACTAGTGACCAGTACTTC.

This clone has just one count. J is TRBJ1-3 and V is TRBV5-1; TRBD1 is a possible D gene (6 bases). The ends were cut back, 0 bases at V and 5 bases at J, with 12 bases in the middle. Per germline, CDR1 SGHRS and CDR2 YFSETQ. CDR3 size: 15 residues. Here the CDR3 DNA reads TGCGCCAGCAGCTTGGTGGCAGGGGTTAGAAACACCATATATTTT. This encodes CASSLVAGVRNTIYF.

The chain couples TRBV7-9 to TRBJ1-1, with unresolved D. V lost 8 bases and J 8 bases, leaving 12 bases between the germline ends. The CDR3 totals 11 residues. Germline CDR1 is SEHNR and CDR2 is FQNEAQ (reference sequence). The CDR3 loop reads CASLLRGEAFF. The CDR3 DNA sequence: TGTGCCAGCCTCCTCCGAGGAGAAGCTTTCTTT.

The genes are TRBV5-1 and TRBJ2-3; 8 bases agree with TRBD2. Losses at the gene ends were 5 bases for V and 2 bases for J; bases not matched to a gene: 7. Germline lookup yields CDR1 SGHRS and CDR2 YFSETQ. The CDR3 is made up of 15 amino acids. The CDR3 DNA sequence: TGCGCCAGCAGGCGGGGGGAGACCCACACAGATACGCAGTATTTT. Encoded protein: CASRRGETHTDTQYF.

To note about this clone: The junction departs from germline at one end; a sequencing error may be responsible. The chain has TRBV29-1 and TRBJ1-4, with TRBD1 identical over 8 bases. The CDR3 length is 13 residues. Germline CDR1 SQVTM, CDR2 ANQGSEA. In DNA, the CDR3 is TGCAGCGCTGAACAGGGGGGTAATGAAAAACTGTTTTTT. It yields the protein CSAEQGGNEKLFF. The full variable domain, rest sourced from reference TRBV29-1 and TRBJ1-4, is SAVISQKPSRDICQRGTSLTIQCQVDSQVTMMFWYRQQPGQSLTLIATANQGSEATYESGFVIDKFPISRPNLTFSTLTVSNMSPEDSSIYLCSAEQGGNEKLFFGSGTQLSVL.

This clone was detected only a few times. J is TRBJ2-2 and V is TRBV7-6, with 9 positions matching TRBD1. The CDR3 consists of 15 residues. V gave up 5 bases and J gave up 2 bases; unmatched junction bases: 3. Looked up from germline, CDR1 is SGHVS and CDR2 is FNYEAQ. CDR3 bases: TGTGCCAGCAGCCCGGGACAGGGAAACACCGGGGAGCTGTTTTTT. Its protein product is CASSPGQGNTGELFF. The full variable domain, completed using reference TRBV7-6 and TRBJ2-2, is GAGVSQSPRYKVTKRGQDVALRCDPISGHVSLYWYRQALGQGPEFLTYFNYEAQQDKSGLPNDRFSAERPEGSISTLTIQRTEQRDSAMYRCASSPGQGNTGELFFGEGSRLTVL.

This clone is a singleton in its sample. This sequence joins TRBV10-3 and TRBJ2-2, with TRBD1 as a possible D gene (6 bases). V was clipped by 7 bases and J by 2 bases, with 14 bases between them. This CDR3 is built from 15 residues. Germline V gene data show CDR1 as ENHRY and CDR2 as SYGVKD. The CDR3 loop is CAIKVTGVNTGELFF. For the CDR3, the DNA is TGTGCCATCAAGGTGACAGGAGTAAACACCGGGGAGCTGTTTTTT.

This clone was seen only once. The chain recombines TRBV5-6 with TRBJ2-2; no clear D gene. CDR1 is SGHDT, CDR2 YYEEEE, per germline. CDR3 size: 16 residues. Trimming took 1 base from V and 2 from J, leaving 12 bases between them. The CDR3 sequence: CASSLKNSFNTGELFF. CDR3 in DNA: TGTGCCAGCAGCTTGAAAAATAGCTTTAACACCGGGGAGCTGTTTTTT.

This clone was recorded only once. This sequence joins TRBV5-1 and TRBJ2-2; 7 nucleotides match TRBD1. The germline CDR1 and CDR2 sequences are SGHRS and YFSETQ. V shed 4 bases, J shed 0 bases, and the junction held 6 bases outside the gene matches. CDR3 length equals 16 residues. The CDR3 region is CASSLLDRANTGELFF. CDR3 DNA: TGCGCCAGCAGCCTCTTAGACAGGGCGAACACCGGGGAGCTGTTTTTT.

The chain uses TRBV2 and TRBJ2-3, with 12 positions matching TRBD2. The ends lost 6 bases at V and 3 bases at J; junction bases unmatched: 4. CDR1 is SNHLY, CDR2 FYNNEI, per germline. There are 15 residues in the CDR3. DNA for the CDR3: TGTGCCAGCAGCCCCGGACTAGCGGGAACAGATACGCAGTATTTT. This gives the protein CASSPGLAGTDTQYF.

This clone occurred once. The rearrangement uses TRBV15 and TRBJ2-3; D gene ambiguous. Trimming shortened V by 0 bases and J by 5 bases, and 9 bases separated the two germline ends. CDR3 length: 14 residues. CDR1 is LNHNV, CDR2 YYDKDF, per germline (reference sequence). The CDR3 bases are TGTGCCACCAGCAGAGATTATACTCTAGATACGCAGTATTTT. Translating gives CATSRDYTLDTQYF.

This chain uses TRBV7-2 with TRBJ2-5, with 10 bases aligning to TRBD1. V lost 5 bases, J lost 4 bases, and 10 bases stayed unmatched. The V gene's germline CDR1 is SGHTA and CDR2 FQGNSA. CDR3 length: 16 amino acids. CDR3 region: CASSPQGTGAGETQYF. The CDR3 bases are TGTGCCAGCAGCCCCCAGGGGACAGGGGCCGGAGAGACCCAGTACTTC.

This sequence joins TRBV28 and TRBJ2-5; perhaps TRBD2 as D (5 bases). The germline V gene has CDR1 MDHEN and CDR2 SYDVKM. CDR3 length: 17 amino acids. Trimming removed 7 bases from V and 1 base from J, with 22 bases in between. The CDR3 nucleotides are TGTGCCAGCACCCCCCTCAGAGGGCCCGACCTCCAAGAGACCCAGTACTTC. Translation gives CASTPLRGPDLQETQYF.

The V call is TRBV9, the J call TRBJ2-1; 9 nucleotides match TRBD2. V trimming: 3 bases; J trimming: 5 bases; junction bases outside the gene matches: 12. The CDR3 runs to 17 residues. Per germline, CDR1 SGDLS and CDR2 YYNGEE. CDR3 bases: TGTGCCAGCAGCGCCCGTCCAAGGCGGGGGGGCGACAATGAGCAGTTCTTC. Translated: CASSARPRRGGDNEQFF.

The chain couples TRBV5-1 to TRBJ1-2; the D gene is possibly TRBD1 (5 bases). From germline, CDR1 is SGHRS and CDR2 YFSETQ. Trimming left V 0 bases short and J 5 bases short, with 17 bases between. This CDR3 has 16 residues. The CDR3 coding sequence is TGCGCCAGCAGCTTGGACCTGCAGGGATGGCAGTATGGCTACACCTTC. It codes for CASSLDLQGWQYGYTF.

The chain carries TRBV4-1 and TRBJ2-1, with D perhaps matching TRBD1 (7 bases). Germline V gene sequence: CDR1 MGHRA, CDR2 YSYEKL. This CDR3 is 18 amino acids long. The germline V and J ends were trimmed by 3 bases and 0 bases, with 18 bases remaining between them. DNA of the CDR3: TGCGCCAGCAGCCAGTACGGTGGGGGGACAGACTCCTACAATGAGCAGTTCTTC. It translates to CASSQYGGGTDSYNEQFF.

V and J are TRBV20-1 and TRBJ2-1; 9 positions agree with TRBD2. The CDR3 runs to 12 residues. Germline CDR1 and CDR2: DFQATT and SNEGSKA (reference sequence). Germline trimming cut 3 bases from V and 10 bases from J; bases unmatched to any gene: 4. In DNA form, the CDR3 reads TGCAGTGCTAGTAGTAGCGGGGGCGAGCAGTTCTTC. As protein: CSASSSGGEQFF.

This chain uses TRBV5-8 with TRBJ1-1; TRBD1 matches 7 bases. The CDR3 is 15 residues long. After removal of 4 bases from V and 0 bases from J, the junction contained 6 bases not matched to a gene. The germline CDR1 and CDR2 sequences are SGHTS and YDEGEE. In DNA form, the CDR3 reads TGTGCCAGCAGCCAACCCGGGACAGTGAACACTGAAGCTTTCTTT. It translates to CASSQPGTVNTEAFF.

The chain couples TRBV6-5 to TRBJ2-1, with D possibly matching TRBD1 (8 bases). With 0 bases removed from V and 5 bases from J, the gap between germline ends came to 14 bases. There are 16 residues in the CDR3. Germline values: CDR1 MNHEY, CDR2 SVGAGI. The CDR3 loop reads CASSYSIQGGNNEQFF. Here the CDR3 DNA reads TGTGCCAGCAGTTACTCGATACAGGGGGGGAACAATGAGCAGTTCTTC.

This chain's CDR3 is CASSAFTPGQVTDTQYF. CDR3 nucleotides: TGTGCCAGCAGTGCTTTCACTCCGGGACAGGTCACAGATACGCAGTATTTT. The gene calls are TRBV6-1 and TRBJ2-3; 8 nucleotides agree with TRBD1. CDR3 length equals 17 residues. CDR1 is MNHNS and CDR2 is SASEGT in the germline V gene. Trimming at V came to 4 bases and at J to 2 bases, leaving 11 bases not matched to a gene.